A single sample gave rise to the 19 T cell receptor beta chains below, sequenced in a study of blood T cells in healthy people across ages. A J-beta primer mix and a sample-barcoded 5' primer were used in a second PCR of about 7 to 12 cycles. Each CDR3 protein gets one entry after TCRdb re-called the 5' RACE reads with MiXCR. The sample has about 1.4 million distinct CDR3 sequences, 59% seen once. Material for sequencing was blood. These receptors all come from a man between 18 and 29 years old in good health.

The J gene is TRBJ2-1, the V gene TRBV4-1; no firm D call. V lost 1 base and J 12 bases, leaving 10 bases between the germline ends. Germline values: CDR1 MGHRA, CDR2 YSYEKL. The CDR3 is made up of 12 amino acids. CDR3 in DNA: TGCGCCAGCAGCCAAGGGGCGTTGGGGCAGTTCTTC. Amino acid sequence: CASSQGALGQFF.

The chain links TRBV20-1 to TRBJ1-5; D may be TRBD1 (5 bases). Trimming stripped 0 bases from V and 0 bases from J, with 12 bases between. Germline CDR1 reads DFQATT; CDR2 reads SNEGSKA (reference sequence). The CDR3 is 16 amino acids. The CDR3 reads CSAREGVPYSNQPQHF. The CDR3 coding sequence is TGCAGTGCTAGAGAAGGGGTCCCCTATAGCAATCAGCCCCAGCATTTT.

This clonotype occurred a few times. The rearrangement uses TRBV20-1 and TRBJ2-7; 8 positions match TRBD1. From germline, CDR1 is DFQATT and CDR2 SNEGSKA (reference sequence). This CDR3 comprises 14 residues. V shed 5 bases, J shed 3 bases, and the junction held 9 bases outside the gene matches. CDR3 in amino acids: CSARRTGKFYEQYF. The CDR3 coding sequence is TGCAGTGCTCGAAGGACAGGGAAGTTCTACGAGCAGTACTTC.

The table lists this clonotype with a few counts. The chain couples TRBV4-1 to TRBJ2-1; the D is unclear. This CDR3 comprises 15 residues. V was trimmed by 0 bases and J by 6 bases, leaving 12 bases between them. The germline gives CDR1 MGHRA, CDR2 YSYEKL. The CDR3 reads CASSQDPSFGNEQFF. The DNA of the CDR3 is TGCGCCAGCAGCCAAGATCCATCGTTCGGCAATGAGCAGTTCTTC.

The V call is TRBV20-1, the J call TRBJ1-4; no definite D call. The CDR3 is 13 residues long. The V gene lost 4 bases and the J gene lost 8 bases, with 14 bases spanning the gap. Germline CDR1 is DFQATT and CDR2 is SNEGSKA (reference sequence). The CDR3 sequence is CSAKDGLGEKLFF. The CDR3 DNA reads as TGCAGTGCTAAGGACGGACTGGGGGAAAAACTGTTTTTT.

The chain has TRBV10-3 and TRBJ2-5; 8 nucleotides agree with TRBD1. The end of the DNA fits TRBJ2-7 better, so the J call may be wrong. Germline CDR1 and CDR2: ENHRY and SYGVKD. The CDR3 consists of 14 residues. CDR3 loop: CAISDRGPSYEQYF. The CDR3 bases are TGTGCCATCAGCGACAGGGGCCCAAGCTACGAGCAGTACTTC.

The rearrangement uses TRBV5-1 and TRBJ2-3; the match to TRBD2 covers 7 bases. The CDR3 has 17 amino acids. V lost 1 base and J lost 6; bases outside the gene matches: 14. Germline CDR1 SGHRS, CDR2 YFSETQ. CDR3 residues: CASSLWGDGLDSDTQYF. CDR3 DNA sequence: TGCGCCAGCAGCTTGTGGGGGGACGGACTAGATTCCGATACGCAGTATTTT.

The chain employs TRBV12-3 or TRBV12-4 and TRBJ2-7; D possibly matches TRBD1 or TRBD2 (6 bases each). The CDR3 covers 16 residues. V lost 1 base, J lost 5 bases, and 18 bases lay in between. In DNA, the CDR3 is TGTGCCAGCAGTTTAGGTCGGGGGCGACCCGAGAACGAGCAGTACTTC. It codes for CASSLGRGRPENEQYF.

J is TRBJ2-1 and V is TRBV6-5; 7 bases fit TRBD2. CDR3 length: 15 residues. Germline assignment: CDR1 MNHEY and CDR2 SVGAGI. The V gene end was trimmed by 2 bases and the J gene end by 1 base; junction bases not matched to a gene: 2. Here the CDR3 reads CASSYSGASYNEQFF. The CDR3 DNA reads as TGTGCCAGCAGTTACAGCGGGGCGTCCTACAATGAGCAGTTCTTC.

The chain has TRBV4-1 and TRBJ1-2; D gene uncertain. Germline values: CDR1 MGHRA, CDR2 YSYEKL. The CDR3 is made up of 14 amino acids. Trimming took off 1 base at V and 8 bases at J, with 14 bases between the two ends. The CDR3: CASSQGNTLDGYTF. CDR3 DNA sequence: TGCGCCAGCAGCCAAGGGAACACTTTAGACGGCTACACCTTC.

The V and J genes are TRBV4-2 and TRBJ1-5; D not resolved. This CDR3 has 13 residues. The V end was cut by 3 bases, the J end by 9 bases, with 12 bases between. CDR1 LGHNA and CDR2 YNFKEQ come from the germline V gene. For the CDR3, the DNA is TGTGCCAGCAGCCAGTCAAGGGTTTCGCCCCAGCATTTT. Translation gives CASSQSRVSPQHF.

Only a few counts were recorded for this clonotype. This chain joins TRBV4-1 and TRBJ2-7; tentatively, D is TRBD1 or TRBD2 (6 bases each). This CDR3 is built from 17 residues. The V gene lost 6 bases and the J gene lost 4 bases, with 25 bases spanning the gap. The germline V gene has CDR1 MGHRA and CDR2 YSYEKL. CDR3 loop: CASSPQLSATGRYEQYF. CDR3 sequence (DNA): TGCGCCAGCAGTCCACAATTATCCGCTACAGGGAGGTACGAGCAGTACTTC.

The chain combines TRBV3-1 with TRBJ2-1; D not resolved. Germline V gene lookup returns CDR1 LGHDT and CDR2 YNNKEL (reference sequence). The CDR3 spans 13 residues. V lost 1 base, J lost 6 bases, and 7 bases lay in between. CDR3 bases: TGTGCCAGCAGCCAAGTCGCGGTCAATGAGCAGTTCTTC. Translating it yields CASSQVAVNEQFF.

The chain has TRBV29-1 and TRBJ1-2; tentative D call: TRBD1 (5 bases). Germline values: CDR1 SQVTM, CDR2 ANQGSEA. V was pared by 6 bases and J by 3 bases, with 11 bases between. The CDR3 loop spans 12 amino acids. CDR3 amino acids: CSVARDDYGYTF. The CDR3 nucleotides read TGCAGCGTCGCACGGGACGACTATGGCTACACCTTC.

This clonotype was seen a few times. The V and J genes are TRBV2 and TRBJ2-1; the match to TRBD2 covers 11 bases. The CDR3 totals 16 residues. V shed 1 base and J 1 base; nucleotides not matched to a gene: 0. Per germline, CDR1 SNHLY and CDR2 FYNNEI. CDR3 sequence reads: CASSEGTSGSYNEQFF. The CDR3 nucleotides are TGTGCCAGCAGTGAAGGGACTAGCGGGTCCTACAATGAGCAGTTCTTC.

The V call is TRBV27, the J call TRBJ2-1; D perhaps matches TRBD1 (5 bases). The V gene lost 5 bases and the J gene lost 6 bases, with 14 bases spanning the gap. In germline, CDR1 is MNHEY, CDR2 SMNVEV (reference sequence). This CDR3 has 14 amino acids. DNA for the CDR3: TGTGCCAGCAGTATGCAGGGAATATTCAATGAGCAGTTCTTC. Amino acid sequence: CASSMQGIFNEQFF.

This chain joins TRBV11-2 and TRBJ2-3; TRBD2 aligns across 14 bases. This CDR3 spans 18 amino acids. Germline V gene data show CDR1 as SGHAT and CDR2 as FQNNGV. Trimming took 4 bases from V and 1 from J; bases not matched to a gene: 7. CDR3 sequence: CASSYFPGLAGGTDTQYF. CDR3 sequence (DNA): TGTGCCAGCAGCTACTTTCCGGGACTAGCGGGAGGCACAGATACGCAGTATTTT.

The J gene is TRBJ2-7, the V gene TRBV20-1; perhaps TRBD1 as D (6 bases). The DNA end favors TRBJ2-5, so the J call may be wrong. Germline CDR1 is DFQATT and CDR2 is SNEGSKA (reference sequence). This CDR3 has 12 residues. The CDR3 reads CSANTGSGTQYF. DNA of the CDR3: TGCAGTGCTAACACAGGGTCTGGGACCCAGTACTTC.

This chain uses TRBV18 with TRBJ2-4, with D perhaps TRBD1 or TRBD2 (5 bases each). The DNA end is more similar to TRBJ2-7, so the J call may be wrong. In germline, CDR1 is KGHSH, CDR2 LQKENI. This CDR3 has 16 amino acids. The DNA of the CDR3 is TGTGCCAGCTCACTGCCCCGGACTTATTCGAGGGGCGAGCAGTACTTC. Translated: CASSLPRTYSRGEQYF.